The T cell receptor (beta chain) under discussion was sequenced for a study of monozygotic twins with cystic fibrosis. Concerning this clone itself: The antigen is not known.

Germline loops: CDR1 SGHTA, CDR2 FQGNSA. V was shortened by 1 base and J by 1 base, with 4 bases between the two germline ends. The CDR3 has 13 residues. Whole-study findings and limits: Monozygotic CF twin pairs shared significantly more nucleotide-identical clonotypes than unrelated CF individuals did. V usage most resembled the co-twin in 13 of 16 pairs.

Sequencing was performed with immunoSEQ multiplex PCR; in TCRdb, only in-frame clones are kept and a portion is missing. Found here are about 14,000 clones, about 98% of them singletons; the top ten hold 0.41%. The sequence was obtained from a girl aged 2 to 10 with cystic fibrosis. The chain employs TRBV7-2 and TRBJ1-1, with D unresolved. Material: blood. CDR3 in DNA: TGTGCCAGCAGCTTAGGGACGAACACTGAAGCTTTCTTT. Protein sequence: CASSLGTNTEAFF.